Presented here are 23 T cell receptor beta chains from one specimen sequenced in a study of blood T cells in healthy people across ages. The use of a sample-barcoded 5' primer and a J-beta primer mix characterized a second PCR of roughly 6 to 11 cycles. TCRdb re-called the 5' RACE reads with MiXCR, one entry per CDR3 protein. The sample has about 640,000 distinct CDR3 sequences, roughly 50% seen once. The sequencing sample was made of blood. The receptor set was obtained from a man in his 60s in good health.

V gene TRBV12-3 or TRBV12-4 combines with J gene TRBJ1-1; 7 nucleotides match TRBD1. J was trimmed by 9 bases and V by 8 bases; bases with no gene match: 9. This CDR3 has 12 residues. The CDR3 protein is CASSPTTGQAFF. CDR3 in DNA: TGTGCCAGCTCACCCACGACAGGGCAAGCTTTCTTT.

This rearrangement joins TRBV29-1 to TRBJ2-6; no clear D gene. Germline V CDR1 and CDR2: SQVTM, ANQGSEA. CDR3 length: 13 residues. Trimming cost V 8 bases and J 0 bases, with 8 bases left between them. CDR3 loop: CSTQSSGANVLTF. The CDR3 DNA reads TGCAGCACACAGAGCTCTGGGGCCAACGTCCTGACTTTC.

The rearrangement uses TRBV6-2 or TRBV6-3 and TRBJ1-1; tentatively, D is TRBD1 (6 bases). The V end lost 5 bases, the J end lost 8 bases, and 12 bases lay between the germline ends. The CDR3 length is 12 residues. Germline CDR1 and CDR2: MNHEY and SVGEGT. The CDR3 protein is CASSPRTAEAFF. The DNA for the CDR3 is TGTGCCAGCAGTCCAAGGACAGCCGAAGCTTTCTTT.

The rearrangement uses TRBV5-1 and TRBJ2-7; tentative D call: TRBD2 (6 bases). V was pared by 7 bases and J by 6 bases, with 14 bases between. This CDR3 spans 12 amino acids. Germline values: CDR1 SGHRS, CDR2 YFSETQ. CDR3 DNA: TGCGCCAGCTCCAGTTCCGGGAGCGAGCAGTACTTC. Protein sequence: CASSSSGSEQYF.

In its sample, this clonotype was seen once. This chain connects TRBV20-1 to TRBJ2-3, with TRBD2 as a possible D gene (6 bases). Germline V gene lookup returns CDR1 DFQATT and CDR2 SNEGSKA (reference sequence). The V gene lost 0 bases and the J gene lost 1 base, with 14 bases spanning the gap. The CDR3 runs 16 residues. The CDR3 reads CSARDPAGWGTDTQYF. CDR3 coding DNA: TGCAGTGCTAGAGATCCGGCGGGGTGGGGCACAGATACGCAGTATTTT.

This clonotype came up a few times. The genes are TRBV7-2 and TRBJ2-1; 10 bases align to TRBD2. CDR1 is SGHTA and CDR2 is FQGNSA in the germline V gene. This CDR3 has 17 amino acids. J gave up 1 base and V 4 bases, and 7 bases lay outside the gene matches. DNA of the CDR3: TGTGCCAGCAGCTCTACTAAAGCGGGGGGGTCCTACAATGAGCAGTTCTTC. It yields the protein CASSSTKAGGSYNEQFF.

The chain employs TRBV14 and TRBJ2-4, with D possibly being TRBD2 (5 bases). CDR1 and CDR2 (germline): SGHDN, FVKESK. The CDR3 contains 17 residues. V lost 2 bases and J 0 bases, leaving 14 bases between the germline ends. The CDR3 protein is CASSQIGGTEAKNIQYF. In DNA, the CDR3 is TGTGCCAGCAGCCAAATTGGAGGTACCGAAGCCAAAAACATTCAGTACTTC.

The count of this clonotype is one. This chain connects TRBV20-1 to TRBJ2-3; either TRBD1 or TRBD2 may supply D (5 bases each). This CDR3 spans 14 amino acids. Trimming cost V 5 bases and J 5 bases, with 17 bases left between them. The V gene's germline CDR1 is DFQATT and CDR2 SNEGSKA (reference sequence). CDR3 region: CSAEGPPARDTQYF. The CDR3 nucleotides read TGCAGTGCTGAGGGGCCGCCGGCCAGAGATACGCAGTATTTT.

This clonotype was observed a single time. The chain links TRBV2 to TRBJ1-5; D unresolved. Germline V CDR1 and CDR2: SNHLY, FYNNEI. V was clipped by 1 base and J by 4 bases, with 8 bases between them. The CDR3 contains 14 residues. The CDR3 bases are TGTGCCAGCAGTGAAGTAGACGGAAATCAGCCCCAGCATTTT. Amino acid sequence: CASSEVDGNQPQHF.

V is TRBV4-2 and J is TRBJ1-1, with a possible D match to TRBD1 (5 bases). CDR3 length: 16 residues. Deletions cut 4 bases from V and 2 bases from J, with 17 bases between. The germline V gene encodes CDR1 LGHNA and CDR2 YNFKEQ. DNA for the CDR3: TGTGCCAGCAGCCCCTCCGCCGGGACGGCCAACACTGAAGCTTTCTTT. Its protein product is CASSPSAGTANTEAFF.

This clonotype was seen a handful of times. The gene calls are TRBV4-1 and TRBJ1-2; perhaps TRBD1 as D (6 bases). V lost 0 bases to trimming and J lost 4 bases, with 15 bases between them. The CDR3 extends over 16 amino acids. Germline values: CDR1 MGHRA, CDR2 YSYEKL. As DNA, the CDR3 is TGCGCCAGCAGCCAAGATGCAGGGGCGCAGTCCTATGGCTACACCTTC. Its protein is CASSQDAGAQSYGYTF.

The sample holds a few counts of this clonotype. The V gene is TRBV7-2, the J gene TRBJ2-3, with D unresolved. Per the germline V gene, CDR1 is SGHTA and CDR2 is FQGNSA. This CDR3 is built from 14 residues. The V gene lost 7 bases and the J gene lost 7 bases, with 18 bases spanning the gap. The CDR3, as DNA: TGTGCCAGCACCATCGACCTGAACGAGAATACGCAGTATTTT. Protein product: CASTIDLNENTQYF.

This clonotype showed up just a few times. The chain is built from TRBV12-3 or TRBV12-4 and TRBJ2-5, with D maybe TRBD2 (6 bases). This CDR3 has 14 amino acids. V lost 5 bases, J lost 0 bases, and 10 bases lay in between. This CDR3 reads CASSNRDYQETQYF. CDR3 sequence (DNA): TGTGCCAGCAGTAACCGGGACTACCAAGAGACCCAGTACTTC.

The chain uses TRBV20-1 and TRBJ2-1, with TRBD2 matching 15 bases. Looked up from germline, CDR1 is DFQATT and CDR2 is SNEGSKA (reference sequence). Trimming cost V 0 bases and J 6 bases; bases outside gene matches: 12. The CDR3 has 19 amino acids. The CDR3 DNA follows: TGCAGTGCTAGAGATCGCAGGACTAGCGGGAGGGCCATAGGCAATGAGCAGTTCTTC. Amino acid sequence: CSARDRRTSGRAIGNEQFF.

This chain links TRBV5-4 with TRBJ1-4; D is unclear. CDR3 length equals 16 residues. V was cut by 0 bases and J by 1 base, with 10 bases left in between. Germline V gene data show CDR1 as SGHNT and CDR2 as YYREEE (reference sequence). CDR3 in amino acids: CASSLDNWGTNEKLFF. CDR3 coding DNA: TGTGCCAGCAGCTTGGATAACTGGGGAACTAATGAAAAACTGTTTTTT.

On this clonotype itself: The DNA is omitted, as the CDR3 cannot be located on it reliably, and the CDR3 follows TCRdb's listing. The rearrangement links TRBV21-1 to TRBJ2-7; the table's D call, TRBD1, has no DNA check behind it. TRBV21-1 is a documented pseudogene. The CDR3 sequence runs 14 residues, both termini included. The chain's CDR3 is CASWGAGSRETQYF.

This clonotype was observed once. CDR3 region: CASSLDAMGAGINNEQFF. For the CDR3, the DNA is TGCGCCAGCAGCTTGGATGCGATGGGGGCGGGTATTAACAATGAGCAGTTCTTC. The chain combines TRBV5-1 with TRBJ2-1; a possible D gene is TRBD1 (6 bases). In germline, CDR1 is SGHRS, CDR2 YFSETQ. Trimming took 0 bases from V and 5 from J, leaving 21 bases between them. This CDR3 is 18 amino acids long.

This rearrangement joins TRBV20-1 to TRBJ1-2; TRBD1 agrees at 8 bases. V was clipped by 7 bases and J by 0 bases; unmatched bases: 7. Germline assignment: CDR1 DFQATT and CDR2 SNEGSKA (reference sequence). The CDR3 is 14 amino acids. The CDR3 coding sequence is TGCAGTGTAGCTGGGACAGGAGCTAACTATGGCTACACCTTC. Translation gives CSVAGTGANYGYTF.

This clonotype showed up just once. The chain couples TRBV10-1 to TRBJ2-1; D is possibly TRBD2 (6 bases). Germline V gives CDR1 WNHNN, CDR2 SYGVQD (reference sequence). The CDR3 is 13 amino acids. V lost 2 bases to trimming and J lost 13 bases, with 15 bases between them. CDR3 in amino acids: CASSEGGEETQFF. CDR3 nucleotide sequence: TGCGCCAGCAGTGAGGGAGGGGAAGAGACCCAGTTCTTC.

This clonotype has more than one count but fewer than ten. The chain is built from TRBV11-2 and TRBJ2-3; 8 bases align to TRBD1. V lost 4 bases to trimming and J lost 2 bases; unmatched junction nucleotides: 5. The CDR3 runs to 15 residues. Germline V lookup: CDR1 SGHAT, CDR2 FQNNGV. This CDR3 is CASSSGTGFTDTQYF. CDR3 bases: TGTGCCAGCAGCTCCGGGACAGGCTTCACAGATACGCAGTATTTT. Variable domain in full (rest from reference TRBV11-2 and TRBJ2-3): EAGVAQSPRYKIIEKRQSVAFWCNPISGHATLYWYQQILGQGPKLLIQFQNNGVVDDSQLPKDRFSAERLKGVDSTLKIQPAKLEDSAVYLCASSSGTGFTDTQYFGPGTRLTVL.

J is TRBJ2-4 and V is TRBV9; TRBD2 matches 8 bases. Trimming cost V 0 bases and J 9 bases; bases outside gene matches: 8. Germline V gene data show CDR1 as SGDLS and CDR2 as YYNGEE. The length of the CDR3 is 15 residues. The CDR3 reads CASSVVSSGGPIQYF. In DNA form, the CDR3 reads TGTGCCAGCAGCGTAGTCTCCAGCGGGGGCCCCATTCAGTACTTC.

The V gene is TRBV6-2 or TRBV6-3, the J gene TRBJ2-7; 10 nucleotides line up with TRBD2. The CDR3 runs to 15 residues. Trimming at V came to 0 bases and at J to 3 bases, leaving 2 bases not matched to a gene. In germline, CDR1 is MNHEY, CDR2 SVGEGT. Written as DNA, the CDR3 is TGTGCCAGCAGTTACTCTAGCGGGGGGATCTACGAGCAGTACTTC. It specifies CASSYSSGGIYEQYF.

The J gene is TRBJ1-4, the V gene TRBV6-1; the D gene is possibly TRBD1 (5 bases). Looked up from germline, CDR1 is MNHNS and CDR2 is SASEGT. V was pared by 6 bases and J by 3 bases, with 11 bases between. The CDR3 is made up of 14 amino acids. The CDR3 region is CASSRQSSNEKLFF. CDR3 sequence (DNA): TGTGCCAGCAGCCGACAGAGCTCTAATGAAAAACTGTTTTTT.